Listed below are T cell receptor beta chains from one sample, sequenced in a study of T cell changes during pregnancy in multiple sclerosis. Sequencing was performed with immunoSEQ multiplex PCR; in TCRdb, only in-frame clones are kept and a portion is missing. The top ten hold roughly 5.4% of the sample, which has fewer than 45,000 clones, roughly nine tenths seen once. The sample was peripheral blood, taken in the third trimester of pregnancy. The receptors stem from a female donor in good health, enrolled as a control in a pregnancy study. The CDR3 runs from the conserved cysteine through the conserved F or W. Fields, in order: clone size, V gene, D gene, J gene, CDR3 DNA, CDR3 protein. A D gene is named only where the DNA matches it firmly. Clone size appears in some rows only: once, few, many, or a class for an expanded clone.

>NA|TRBV19|NA|TRBJ1-6
TGTGCCAGTAGGACCGGAACAGAGAACCTTCCGACCCTCCACTTT
CASRTGTENLPTLHF
>NA|TRBV6-5|TRBD1|TRBJ2-2
TGTGCCAGCAGCACCGGGACAGCCCACACCGGGGAGCTGTTTTTT
CASSTGTAHTGELFF
>NA|TRBV25-1|TRBD2|TRBJ2-2
TGTGCCAGCAGTGATTCTAGCGGGGGGTCGCTGACGGAGCTGTTTTTT
CASSDSSGGSLTELFF
>NA|TRBV6-1|NA|TRBJ2-1
TGTGCCAGCAGTGAATTACAGGTCGTTGTCGATGAGCAGTTCTTC
CASSELQVVVDEQFF
>NA|TRBV28|NA|TRBJ1-2
TGTGCCAGCAGTTTTAGGGGAAACTATGGCTACACCTTC
CASSFRGNYGYTF
>NA|TRBV7-9|TRBD1|TRBJ2-7
TGTGCCAGCAGCTCCACCGGGACAGGGCCCTACGAGCAGTACTTC
CASSSTGTGPYEQYF
>NA|TRBV18|TRBD1|TRBJ2-7
TGTGCCAGCTCACCTCAGACAGGGTCCTACGAGCAGTACTTC
CASSPQTGSYEQYF
>few|TRBV29-1|TRBD1|TRBJ2-1
TGCAGCGTTGTAAGGACAGGGAACTACAATGAGCAGTTCTTC
CSVVRTGNYNEQFF
>NA|TRBV27|TRBD1|TRBJ2-7
TGTGCCAGCAGTCTATCAGGGACAGGGATGGACGAGCAGTACTTC
CASSLSGTGMDEQYF
>NA|TRBV28|NA|TRBJ1-4
TGTGCCAGCAGTTTCCGGGGTGAAAAACTGTTTTTT
CASSFRGEKLFF
>few|TRBV5-1|NA|TRBJ1-4
TGCGCCAGCAGCTGGACTACAGGTCCGGGGGAAAAACTGTTTTTT
CASSWTTGPGEKLFF
>NA|TRBV7-9|NA|TRBJ2-2
TGTGCCAGCAGACCCCGGGGTCTCGGCACCGGGGAGCTGTTTTTT
CASRPRGLGTGELFF
>once|TRBV27|TRBD1|TRBJ1-1
TGTGCCAGCAGTTTAGGGACAGGGAACACTGAAGCTTTCTTT
CASSLGTGNTEAFF
>NA|TRBV2|NA|TRBJ1-1
TGTGCCAGGGGGGCCCGGAACACTGAAGCTTTCTTT
CARGARNTEAFF
>NA|TRBV7-9|TRBD2|TRBJ2-1
TGTGCCAGCAAAGGACTAGCGGGGGAATCCTACAATGAGCAGTTCTTC
CASKGLAGESYNEQFF
>NA|TRBV10-3|TRBD1|TRBJ2-7
TGTGCCACCGGGACAGGGGCTTTGAAAATGTACTTC
CATGTGALKMYF
>NA|TRBV19|TRBD1|TRBJ1-2
TGTGCCAGTATCCCAACCGGGACAGGGATCTATGGCTACACCTTC
CASIPTGTGIYGYTF
>NA|TRBV30|TRBD1|TRBJ2-6
TGTGCCTGGAGTGTACGCGACAGGGAACACTCTGGGGCCAACGTCCTGACTTTC
CAWSVRDREHSGANVLTF
>NA|TRBV15|NA|TRBJ2-3
TGTGCCACCAGCAGAGAGGGCAGACCCACAGATACGCAGTATTTT
CATSREGRPTDTQYF
>large|TRBV6-4|TRBD2|TRBJ2-2
TGTGCCAGCAGTGACATCCTAGCGGGAAGTGGGGAGCTGTTTTTT
CASSDILAGSGELFF
>NA|TRBV9|NA|TRBJ2-2
TGTGCCAGCAGCGACGGGACACTGAACACCGGGGAGCTGTTTTTT
CASSDGTLNTGELFF
>medium-sized|TRBV6-1|TRBD1|TRBJ2-7
TGTGCCAGCAGTGAAGAGGGGGCGTCGAGCTACGAGCAGTACTTC
CASSEEGASSYEQYF
>few|TRBV5-1|NA|TRBJ2-5
TGCGCCAGCAGCCAACAGGGAGGGAACGGGGAGACCCAGTACTTC
CASSQQGGNGETQYF
>NA|TRBV11-2|NA|TRBJ2-3
TGTGCCAGCAACTCCCCCCGATTCCGCAGGGGGCAGTATTTT
CASNSPRFRRGQYF
>NA|TRBV28|TRBD1|TRBJ1-5
TGTGCCAGCAGTTTTATAGACAGGGAGGCCCAGCCCCAGCATTTT
CASSFIDREAQPQHF
>NA|TRBV7-2|NA|TRBJ1-4
TGTGCCAGCAGCTTTGGGTTGGGGGGGCGCGGTGAAAAACTGTTTTTT
CASSFGLGGRGEKLFF
>NA|TRBV21-1|NA|TRBJ2-3
TGTGCCAGCAGCCCCGCCTACCAAGACAGGGGGCGAGATACGCAGTATTTT
CASSPAYQDRGRDTQYF
>once|TRBV10-3|TRBD1|TRBJ2-7
TGTGCCATAACTAAGGGGGCTAACTACGAGCAGTACTTC
CAITKGANYEQYF
>NA|TRBV9|NA|TRBJ1-1
TGTGCCAGCGGAGGTTCCATGAACACTGAAGCTTTCTTT
CASGGSMNTEAFF
>NA|TRBV11-1|TRBD1|TRBJ1-2
TGTGCCAGCAGCGTCTCGTTACAGGGGGGCTATGGCTACACCTTC
CASSVSLQGGYGYTF
>NA|TRBV5-6|TRBD1|TRBJ1-4
TGTGCCAGCAGCTTGGACCAGGGGGGATATGAAAAACTGTTTTTT
CASSLDQGGYEKLFF
>NA|TRBV7-2|NA|TRBJ1-1
TGTGCCAGCAGCAATGACCGACAGGTGAAGGACACTGAAGCTTTCTTT
CASSNDRQVKDTEAFF
>NA|TRBV11-3|NA|TRBJ2-3
TGTGCCAGCAGCTTAGATGGAGCCCGCAGCACAGATACGCAGTATTTT
CASSLDGARSTDTQYF
>once|TRBV15|NA|TRBJ1-1
TGTGCCACCAGCAGAGACCAGGGAGGGTCGGCTTTCTTT
CATSRDQGGSAFF
>NA|TRBV2|NA|TRBJ2-2
TGTGCCAGCAGAGGGGATTCCACCGGGGAGCTGTTTTTT
CASRGDSTGELFF
>NA|TRBV30|TRBD2|TRBJ2-7
TGTGCCTGGAGTGGTCCCCGGGGAAGCGGGAGGTTGCGCGAGCAGTACTTC
CAWSGPRGSGRLREQYF
>NA|TRBV4-3|TRBD2|TRBJ2-1
TGCGCCAGCAGCCAAGAGGGGGGGGTTCCCTACAATGAGCAGTTCTTC
CASSQEGGVPYNEQFF
>few|TRBV6-1|TRBD1|TRBJ1-3
TGTGCCAGCAGTGAGCCCGGGACAGGGCCTGGAAACACCATATATTTT
CASSEPGTGPGNTIYF
>NA|TRBV10-3|TRBD1|TRBJ1-2
TGTGCCATCAGTGAGGGGGACAGTTGGGGCTACACCTTC
CAISEGDSWGYTF
>NA|TRBV7-2|NA|TRBJ1-1
TGTGCCAGCAGCTTAGCTGCGGGGGGCACTGAAGCTTTCTTT
CASSLAAGGTEAFF
>once|TRBV7-3|TRBD2|TRBJ2-5
TGTGCCAGCAGCATCCTAGCGGGGGGGCCCCGAGAGACCCAGTACTTC
CASSILAGGPRETQYF
>NA|TRBV28|TRBD1|TRBJ2-7
TGTGCCAGCAGCCGGACAGGGGGCTCCTACGAGCAGTACTTC
CASSRTGGSYEQYF
>few|TRBV6-4|NA|TRBJ2-2
TGTGCCAGCAGTGAGGCGGCGGGGGCCCTCACCGGGGAGCTGTTTTTT
CASSEAAGALTGELFF
>once|TRBV25-1|NA|TRBJ2-2
TGTGCCAGCAGAGCACAAACAGGGCCGAGCGGGGAGCTGTTTTTT
CASRAQTGPSGELFF
>NA|TRBV19|NA|TRBJ1-1
TGTGCCAGTAGCCAAAGGGGATGGGAGAACACTGAAGCTTTCTTT
CASSQRGWENTEAFF
>NA|TRBV5-1|NA|TRBJ1-3
TGCGCCAGCAGCCTAAACCGGGGAGGGAGAAACACCATATATTTT
CASSLNRGGRNTIYF
>once|TRBV7-9|NA|TRBJ1-5
TGTGCCAGTGCGGGAGGGAGCGTAAATCAGCCCCAGCATTTT
CASAGGSVNQPQHF
>NA|TRBV21-1|NA|TRBJ1-5
TGTGCCAGCAGCAACAGGGGGTATAGCAATCAGCCCCAGCATTTT
CASSNRGYSNQPQHF
>NA|TRBV23-1|NA|TRBJ1-2
TGCGCCAGCAGCCCAACTGGCGGAGATGGCTACACCTTC
CASSPTGGDGYTF
>few|TRBV6-1|NA|TRBJ1-4
TGTGCCAGCAGTGAACATAATGAAAAACTGTTTTTT
CASSEHNEKLFF
>NA|TRBV7-2|TRBD2|TRBJ2-3
TGTGCCAGCAGCCCGGGGGGGAGCACAGATACGCAGTATTTT
CASSPGGSTDTQYF